Following are 8 T cell receptor beta chains from one sample sequenced in a study of siplizumab effects on memory and regulatory T cells. The method was immunoSEQ multiplex PCR; TCRdb's version includes in-frame clones alone and lacks a portion of them. The sample shows roughly 120,000 clones, around 92% of them seen only once. Sequenced: Tregs sorted from blood. The receptors derive from a human donor in good health.

This chain links TRBV19 with TRBJ2-4, with a weak D call TRBD2 (6 bases). CDR1 LNHDA and CDR2 SQIVND come from the germline V gene (reference sequence). The V end was cut by 1 base, the J end by 0 bases, with 13 bases between. The CDR3 has 17 residues. CDR3 sequence: CASSIAIGGVAKNIQYF. CDR3 DNA sequence: TGTGCCAGTAGTATAGCTATAGGAGGGGTAGCCAAAAACATTCAGTACTTC.

This clone was seen just once. The chain is built from TRBV19 and TRBJ1-2; D is undetermined. V was shortened by 1 base and J by 5 bases, with 8 bases between the two germline ends. This CDR3 contains 13 residues. From germline, CDR1 is LNHDA and CDR2 SQIVND (reference sequence). CDR3 residues: CASSIVNAYGYTF. CDR3 coding DNA: TGTGCCAGTAGTATAGTGAACGCTTATGGCTACACCTTC.

The chain uses TRBV18 and TRBJ2-3; D is undetermined. The germline gives CDR1 KGHSH, CDR2 LQKENI. V was cut by 3 bases and J by 5 bases, with 12 bases left in between. This CDR3 is built from 14 residues. CDR3: CASSPDVRKDTQYF. CDR3 DNA: TGTGCCAGCTCACCTGACGTCAGGAAAGATACGCAGTATTTT.

This chain joins TRBV9 and TRBJ2-3, with 11 bases that match TRBD2. Trimming cost V 4 bases and J 4 bases; bases outside gene matches: 5. The CDR3 is 15 residues long. Germline lookup yields CDR1 SGDLS and CDR2 YYNGEE. The CDR3 is CASSTLAGGSDTQYF. In nucleotides, the CDR3 is TGTGCCAGCAGCACCCTAGCGGGGGGTTCAGATACGCAGTATTTT.

The chain combines TRBV20-1 with TRBJ1-1, with D perhaps TRBD1 (5 bases). The CDR3 spans 11 residues. Germline CDR1 DFQATT, CDR2 SNEGSKA (reference sequence). The CDR3 DNA reads TGCAGGTGTCAGGCTGGGGGTGAAGCTTTCTTT. Translating gives CRCQAGGEAFF.

This chain connects TRBV27 to TRBJ1-1; no clear D gene. The CDR3 runs to 13 residues. The germline CDR1 and CDR2 sequences are MNHEY and SMNVEV (reference sequence). The V and J ends lost 5 bases and 4 bases respectively, with 11 bases between them. The CDR3 DNA reads TGTGCCAGCAGTCAATATTTGGGCACTGAAGCTTTCTTT. This gives the protein CASSQYLGTEAFF.

This chain links TRBV18 with TRBJ2-3; D is possibly TRBD2 (6 bases). The ends were cut back, 2 bases at V and 8 bases at J, with 20 bases in the middle. CDR1 is KGHSH, CDR2 LQKENI, per germline. The CDR3 is 16 amino acids. CDR3 coding DNA: TGTGCCAGCTCACCAGAAGTATTAGCGGCCAAAGGTACGCAGTATTTT. Encoded protein: CASSPEVLAAKGTQYF.

J is TRBJ2-2 and V is TRBV29-1, with 8 bases identical to TRBD2. Trimming at V came to 5 bases and at J to 9 bases, leaving 11 bases not matched to a gene. This CDR3 is built from 14 residues. Germline CDR1 reads SQVTM; CDR2 reads ANQGSEA. For the CDR3, the DNA is TGCAGCGTTAGTCTCCAGCGGGAGTCCAGGGAGCTGTTTTTT. Protein product: CSVSLQRESRELFF.